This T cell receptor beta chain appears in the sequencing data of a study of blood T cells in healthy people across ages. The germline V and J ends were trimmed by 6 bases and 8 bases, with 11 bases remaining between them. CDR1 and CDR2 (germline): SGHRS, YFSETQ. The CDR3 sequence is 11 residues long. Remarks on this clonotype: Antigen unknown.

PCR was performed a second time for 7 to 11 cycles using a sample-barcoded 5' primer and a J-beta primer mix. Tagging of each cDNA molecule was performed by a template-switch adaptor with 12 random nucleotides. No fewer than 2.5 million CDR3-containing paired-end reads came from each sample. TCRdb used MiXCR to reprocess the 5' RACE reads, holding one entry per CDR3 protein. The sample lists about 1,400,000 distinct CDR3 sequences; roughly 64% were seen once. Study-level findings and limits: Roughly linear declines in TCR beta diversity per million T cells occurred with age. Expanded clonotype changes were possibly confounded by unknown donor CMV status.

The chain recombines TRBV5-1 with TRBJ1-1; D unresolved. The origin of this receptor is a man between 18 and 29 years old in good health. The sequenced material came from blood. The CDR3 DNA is TGCGCCAGCACCTTCGGTGGGGAAGCTTTCTTT. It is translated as CASTFGGEAFF.